This TCR beta chain comes out of a study of shared clonotypes between healthy human individuals. Study-wide findings and caveats: Sequencing of the sorted subsets was shown by rarefaction to be incomplete despite large depth.

A CD45RA-negative memory subset and a CD45RA+ naive subset were separated from the CD4+ cells. This CDR3 is 13 amino acids long. V dropped 7 bases and J dropped 5 bases, with 13 bases sitting between them. The germline V gene encodes CDR1 SGHRS and CDR2 YFSETQ. Generated by immunoSEQ multiplex PCR, the TCRdb table keeps only in-frame clones and is missing some. The sample comprises over a million clones, approximately 97% of which are singletons, and over 1% rests with the top ten. As for this clone: Its antigen is currently unknown.

Sequencing was carried out using naive CD4+ T cells sorted from blood. Regarding subset: CD45RA+ positively selected. The receptor's source is a man between 25 and 39 years old in good health. This chain links TRBV5-1 with TRBJ1-5; D gene uncertain. The CDR3 reads CASAWGIDQPQHF. DNA for the CDR3: TGCGCCAGCGCGTGGGGTATTGATCAGCCCCAGCATTTT.